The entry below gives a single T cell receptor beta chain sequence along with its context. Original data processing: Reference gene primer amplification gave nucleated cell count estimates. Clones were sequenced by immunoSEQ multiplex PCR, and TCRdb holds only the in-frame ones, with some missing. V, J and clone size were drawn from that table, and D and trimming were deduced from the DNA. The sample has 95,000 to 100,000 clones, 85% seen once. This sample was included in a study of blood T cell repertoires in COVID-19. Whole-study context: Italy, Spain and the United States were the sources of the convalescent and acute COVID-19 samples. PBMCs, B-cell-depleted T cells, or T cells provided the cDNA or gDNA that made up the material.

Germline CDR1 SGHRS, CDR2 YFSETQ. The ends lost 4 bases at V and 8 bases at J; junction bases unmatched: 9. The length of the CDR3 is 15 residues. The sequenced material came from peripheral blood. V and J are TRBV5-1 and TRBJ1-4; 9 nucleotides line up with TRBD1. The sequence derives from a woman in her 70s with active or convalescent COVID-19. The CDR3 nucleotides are TGCGCCAGCAGCCTTTTGGGGACAGGGTTCGAAAAACTGTTTTTT. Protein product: CASSLLGTGFEKLFF.